This T cell receptor (beta chain) was recovered during a study of blood T cell repertoires in COVID-19. About the research overall: The origin of the acute and convalescent COVID-19 samples was the United States, Italy and Spain.

Seattle's enrolled individuals joined amid active infection and were then monitored longitudinally. CDR3 length: 14 residues. The ends were cut back, 0 bases at V and 5 bases at J, with 10 bases in the middle. Germline V gene data show CDR1 as GTSNPN and CDR2 as SVGIG (reference sequence). In the authors' workflow: Estimation of nucleated cell counts relied on the amplification of reference gene primers. Assay used: immunoSEQ multiplex PCR; TCRdb lists only in-frame clones, some missing. That table supplies the V and J calls and clone size; D and trimming were determined from the DNA. The profile shows some 270,000 clones, 90% of them singletons.

The chain carries TRBV30 and TRBJ1-4; weak D call: TRBD1 (6 bases). Sequencing was carried out using peripheral blood. This sequence originates from a woman aged 55-69 years with COVID-19, enrolled during active disease. CDR3 sequence reads: CAWSVQGGNEKLFF. The CDR3 nucleotides are TGTGCCTGGAGTGTACAGGGCGGGAATGAAAAACTGTTTTTT.